These 7 T cell receptor beta chains were all obtained from the same sample, sequenced in a study of blood T cell repertoires in COVID-19. Assay: immunoSEQ multiplex PCR; the TCRdb copy retains only in-frame clones and omits some. The sample records about 220,000 clones, 80% to 90% being singletons. Sequencing was done on a sample of PBMCs or T cells enriched from blood (not recorded which). These receptors originate from a woman between 45 and 65 years old with acute COVID-19.

V is TRBV10-3 and J is TRBJ2-1; D is perhaps TRBD2 (5 bases). This CDR3 is built from 14 residues. Germline lookup yields CDR1 ENHRY and CDR2 SYGVKD. V was shortened by 0 bases and J by 4 bases, with 7 bases between the two germline ends. CDR3 in DNA: TGTGCCATCAGTGAGTCGGGAGCGTACAATGAGCAGTTCTTC. Amino acid sequence: CAISESGAYNEQFF.

The chain employs TRBV4-2 and TRBJ1-1; TRBD1 might be the D (5 bases). V was pared by 3 bases and J by 2 bases, with 10 bases between. The CDR3 has 14 residues. The germline V gene encodes CDR1 LGHNA and CDR2 YNFKEQ. The CDR3 DNA is TGTGCCAGCAGCCACGTGGGGGGAAACACTGAAGCTTTCTTT. Its translation: CASSHVGGNTEAFF.

This chain joins TRBV11-1 and TRBJ1-1; 11 bases agree with TRBD1. Losses at the gene ends were 6 bases for V and 4 bases for J; bases not matched to a gene: 10. This CDR3 contains 16 residues. Germline V lookup: CDR1 SGHAT, CDR2 FQDESV (reference sequence). CDR3 sequence: CASSLGQGARGTEAFF. The CDR3 nucleotides are TGTGCCAGCAGTCTCGGACAGGGGGCGCGGGGCACTGAAGCTTTCTTT.

The rearrangement links TRBV5-1 to TRBJ2-7, with 9 bases that match TRBD1. This CDR3 has 15 amino acids. V shed 4 bases, J shed 2 bases, and the junction held 7 bases outside the gene matches. The germline CDR1 and CDR2 sequences are SGHRS and YFSETQ. The CDR3, as DNA: TGCGCCAGCAGCCCGACAGGGGGTGCCCCCTACGAGCAGTACTTC. It encodes CASSPTGGAPYEQYF.

This sequence joins TRBV6-4 and TRBJ2-4; D gene unclear. V lost 2 bases, J lost 1 base, and 12 bases lay in between. Per germline, CDR1 MRHNA and CDR2 SNTAGT. There are 16 residues in the CDR3. The CDR3: CASSDRSSLAKNIQYF. Here the CDR3 DNA reads TGTGCCAGCAGTGACCGATCTAGTTTGGCCAAAAACATTCAGTACTTC.

The V call is TRBV27, the J call TRBJ2-7; the match to TRBD2 covers 8 bases. In germline, CDR1 is MNHEY, CDR2 SMNVEV (reference sequence). The length of the CDR3 is 14 residues. The V gene end was trimmed by 0 bases and the J gene end by 6 bases; junction bases not matched to a gene: 4. The CDR3 loop is CASSLSSGTFEQYF. The DNA for the CDR3 is TGTGCCAGCAGTTTATCTAGCGGGACTTTCGAGCAGTACTTC.

The chain couples TRBV10-1 to TRBJ1-6, with D hard to call. This CDR3 contains 12 residues. CDR1 and CDR2 (germline): WNHNN, SYGVQD (reference sequence). Trimming shortened V by 10 bases and J by 14 bases, and 18 bases separated the two germline ends. CDR3 in DNA: TGCGCCAACCTGAATTCCCAGTCTTCCCTCCACTTT. Its translation is CANLNSQSSLHF.